This T cell receptor beta chain was documented in a study of cytomegalovirus exposure and HLA in healthy donors (dated by TCRdb to about 2017). Concerning the study at large: An earlier analysis of fewer than 750 of the donors reported around 280 Gb of sequence data and some 110 million unique TCR beta sequences obtained from about 180 million T cells. An early release that covered fewer than 750 HLA-typed donors contained about 300 gigabases of sequencing data and roughly 84 million unique TCR sequences. The genetic ancestry cluster associated with self-reported Caucasian donors included about 81% of the roughly 400 genotyped donors. The study aimed to test whether cataloging public T cell receptors could reveal signatures of past pathogen exposure. The study used immunosequencing to profile the T cell repertoires of 666 subjects and linked those repertoires to cytomegalovirus serostatus. A separate validation cohort of some 130 different subjects was used in addition to the roughly 700-subject first cohort. To predict cytomegalovirus infection status, the study brought together high-throughput TCR immunosequencing, statistical association of individual TCRs with disease status, and machine learning. A later analysis re-analyzed previously published TCR beta repertoires from 550 to 700 donors and added high-resolution HLA genotyping to study TCR occurrence patterns. The later analysis used no new phenotypic data to find candidate immune exposures, relying instead on TCR beta sequences and their occurrence across donors. An earlier analysis of 587 of the donors used high-throughput TCR beta sequencing to judge whether each TCR beta V gene segment behaved as functional or pseudogenic. Donor age, sex, ethnicity and CMV serostatus were compiled alongside the repertoire data. A later genetic analysis used genome-wide SNP genotypes for about 55% of the 666 donors, treating that subset as a discovery cohort. All discovery cohort repertoires had been generated using a single sequencing platform. Both class I and class II loci were covered by HLA typing, at four-digit resolution. Typing coverage differed by locus: A, B, C, DRB1 and DQB1 were typed in roughly 620-630 donors, DQA1 in approximately 520, DPA1 in approximately 610, and DPB1 in about 450. Because of strong linkage in the cohort, four to six DR-DQ haplotypes were treated as single units for association and clustering. Across some 400 genotyped donors of the cohort, an average of about 240,000 unique TCR beta nucleotide sequences per donor were sequenced, and roughly 18% of those sequences were non-productive. The paper as a whole reports these results and caveats: In a later analysis, 15,000 to 20,000 TCR beta sequences were associated with specific HLA alleles at a false discovery rate of 0.05. Broadly in line with IMGT annotations, most TCR beta V segments showed up in productive rearrangements about 90% or about 30% of the time in an earlier analysis of several hundred of the donors. Because some donors lacked HLA typing at each locus, the association tests relied only on the typed subset. A further reported finding was that TCR beta sequences accurately predicted the HLA-A and HLA-B alleles for most subjects in the first cohort. In this cohort, only TCR beta chains were sequenced, and detectable features were limited by the absence of alpha or paired-chain data. In the study, about 150 TCR beta chains were listed as associated with cytomegalovirus. In a later analysis, most CMV-associated TCR beta chains were found to appear HLA-restricted, with HLA associations seemingly driven largely by CMV exposure. Presence/absence analyses assumed roughly uniform sequencing depth across donors, an assumption that may not hold. Some IMGT-functional V segments, including TRBV6-2 and TRBV6-3, could not be distinguished by the 87-base-pair reads and were therefore excluded. In a later analysis, HLA-associated TCR beta chains showed more clonal expansion and lower generation probabilities than non-associated chains that were equally common. Cytomegalovirus status was reported to be diagnosed by the classifier with high specificity and sensitivity in both the original and validation cohorts. Most TCR sequences were seen in very few donors, while some public TCRs were found in many individuals. Assigning TCR associations to individual alleles was difficult when HLA alleles, especially DR and DQ, strongly co-occurred. A later analysis found that TCR association rates varied across HLA loci, with DRB1 alleles showing the most associated TCRs and HLA-C alleles the fewest. A later genetic analysis reported fewer N-insertions in productive TCRs among donors in an Asian-associated ancestry cluster than the roughly 640-donor mean. An association between a missense DCLRE1C variant and V-gene and J-gene trimming of TCR beta chains was found in a later genetic analysis and replicated in an independent cohort. According to the authors, the approach could potentially be generalized to other disease states and immunological phenotypes. In vitro tests confirmed that a few of the cytomegalovirus-associated TCR beta chains recognize cytomegalovirus antigens. Linkage disequilibrium might explain the correlated functional status among segregating V segments, but an unknown experimental factor could not be excluded. The sequencing pipeline was judged likely to have produced a cluster of highly shared sequence variants as a technical artifact. A later analysis reported that several top co-occurrence clusters appeared linked to parvovirus B19, influenza, CMV and Epstein-Barr virus. Because counts were too low, some 17 rarely observed V segments, including chromosome 9 orphons, were excluded from the earlier analysis of several hundred of the donors. For the cohort, immune exposure information was limited to CMV serostatus.

In total, just over 650 healthy bone marrow donors made up the cohort. At the time of sampling, every cohort member was nominally healthy, though immune exposures that went unrecorded were likely present. The donor was CMV seropositive and belonged to the group of over 250 seropositive cohort members. Each donor provided a peripheral blood sample, and peripheral blood mononuclear cells were used for TCR beta sequencing. Genomic DNA extraction from the blood cell samples was performed with the Qiagen DNeasy Blood Extraction Kit. For this clone: It lacks a known antigen. Base qualities are not recorded, but no much larger clone differs from it by a single base.

The method behind the library was the immunoSEQ multiplex PCR assay. A mixture of 60 forward primers for TCR Vbeta segments and 13 reverse primers for TCR Jbeta segments was used in the multiplex PCR. The CDR3 region of rearranged TCR beta genes was amplified from genomic DNA by a multiplex PCR assay. The amplified TCR beta libraries were sequenced on the Illumina HiSeq System as 87-base-pair reads. Turning to the authors' computational methods: Across the 600 to 700 repertoires, a later analysis counted 60 million to 90 million unique TCR beta chains, roughly 11 million of which were shared by at least two donors. To remove PCR and sequencing errors, raw reads were error-corrected and collapsed into unique sequences using a nearest-neighbor algorithm that merged closely related sequences. Alignment of CDR3 sequences to IMGT reference sequences was used to assign V, D and J gene segments. Each retained sequence needed at least a six-nucleotide match to both a V gene segment and a J gene segment. A rearrangement counted as productive if the CDR3 had no stop codons and remained in frame with V and J, and every other rearrangement counted as non-productive. CDR3 was defined by IMGT convention, running from the second conserved V-encoded cysteine to the conserved J-encoded phenylalanine. The earlier analysis of 587 of the donors excluded any sequence lacking an unambiguous match to a single V gene segment. In an earlier analysis of approximately 590 of the donors, V segments were called functional above 56.7% productive rearrangements and were called segregating when the between-donor standard deviation exceeded 5%. A statistical classification framework was built for diagnosing cytomegalovirus status from the catalog of TCR beta chain sequences. V and J gene assignment, in a later analysis, came from comparing TCR nucleotide sequences with IMGT/GENE-DB human TR gene sequences. In a later analysis, CDR3 sequences and most-parsimonious VDJ recombination scenarios were assigned using the TCRdist pipeline. In a later analysis, each TCR beta chain was defined by its CDR3 amino acid sequence together with its V-gene family, and reads lacking a unique V-gene family were excluded. To address suspected cross-contamination and a sequencing artifact, a later analysis removed 592 highly shared, low-generation-probability nucleotide sequences. In a later analysis, a clonal expansion index for each public chain was calculated from normalized within-repertoire ranks of inferred template counts. In a later analysis, generation probabilities were computed using a VDJ recombination model fitted to out-of-frame rearrangements, and the results were checked against IGoR. A later analysis scored TCR-TCR, TCR-HLA and TCR-CMV co-occurrence with hypergeometric tests, applying a repertoire-size bias correction to TCR pairs. False discovery rates were estimated in a later analysis by permuting HLA or CMV assignments 20 times. In a later analysis, co-occurring TCRs were grouped using DBSCAN, with TCRdist sequence similarity added in when clustering inside HLA-allele-positive subsets. Repertoires with fewer than 30,000 or more than 120,000 public chains, plus five repertoires with anomalous nucleotide sharing, were excluded from co-occurrence clustering. Sourced from immuneACCESS, this table was stored by TCRdb with only in-frame sequences that have V and J called. A share of the clones is absent; for the studies checked, an unresolved V gene accounts for under half, and the remainder has no known explanation. D and trimming come from the DNA, and the V and J calls and clone size come from that table. The sample table shows some 140,000 clones, and 75% to 85% are seen once. About 8.3% of the sample lies in the top ten.

V was cut back by 3 bases and J by 7 bases, leaving a gap of 13 bases between them. CDR1 is given as MDHEN and CDR2 as SYDVKM, both from the germline V gene. Its CDR3 holds 14 amino acids, cysteine through phenylalanine. Solely the CDR3 DNA is kept, with 42 bases framed from the first base. The clonotype was recovered from a young man in good health and CMV-seropositive. The sample comprised PBMCs. Rearrangement joined TRBV28 to TRBJ2-1; TRBD2 might be the D gene, on 5 matching bases. The CDR3 reads CASSFPVSGNEQFF. The DNA sequence is given as TGTGCCAGCAGTTTCCCCGTGTCGGGGAATGAGCAGTTCTTC.